These 18 T cell receptor beta chains were sequenced from one sample in a study of T-cell reconstitution after alpha-beta-depleted transplantation in children. Unique molecular identifiers featured in how the TCRbeta library was prepared. MiXCR, run by TCRdb on the PCR reads, gives a single entry per CDR3 protein. The table records over 400,000 distinct CDR3 sequences, roughly an eighth of them present only once. Sequenced here: PBMCs from the stem cell graft donor, sampled from the stem cell graft. These receptors came from a human donor who donated a stem cell graft to a child with combined immunodeficiency.

The CDR3 reads CASSLGSFGTANTEAFF. The DNA of the CDR3 is TGCGCCAGCAGCTTGGGATCGTTCGGGACAGCTAACACTGAAGCTTTCTTT. The chain couples TRBV5-1 to TRBJ1-1, with TRBD1 identical over 7 bases. The CDR3 loop spans 17 amino acids. CDR1 and CDR2 (germline): SGHRS, YFSETQ. With V trimmed by 0 bases and J by 2 bases, 10 bases remained unmatched.

Ten or more counts support this clonotype. This chain links TRBV12-5 with TRBJ2-7, with 8 bases identical to TRBD2. From germline, CDR1 is LGHNT and CDR2 FRNRAP. J was trimmed by 6 bases and V by 6 bases; bases with no gene match: 7. This CDR3 is built from 13 residues. DNA of the CDR3: TGTGCTAGTGGAGCGGGAGTGAGGGCCGAGCAGTACTTC. This gives the protein CASGAGVRAEQYF. The whole variable domain, filled in from reference TRBV12-5 and TRBJ2-7, reads DARVTQTPRHKVTEMGQEVTMRCQPILGHNTVFWYRQTMMQGLELLAYFRNRAPLDDSGMPKDRFSAEMPDATLATLKIQPSEPRDSAVYFCASGAGVRAEQYFGPGTRLTVT.

This clonotype occurred many times. This sequence joins TRBV4-3 and TRBJ2-7, with unresolved D. V dropped 0 bases and J dropped 5 bases, with 8 bases sitting between them. The CDR3 is 13 amino acids. Germline CDR1 and CDR2: LGHNA and YSLEER. In DNA, the CDR3 is TGCGCCAGCAGCCAAGAGGAAGGGAACGAGCAGTACTTC. Translating it yields CASSQEEGNEQYF.

The gene calls are TRBV7-2 and TRBJ2-3; TRBD1 might be the D (5 bases). The V gene lost 2 bases and the J gene lost 4 bases, with 19 bases spanning the gap. This CDR3 region has 17 residues. The V gene's germline CDR1 is SGHTA and CDR2 FQGNSA. The CDR3, as DNA: TGTGCCAGCAGCTTAAGAAGACAGACCGTAATGCCAGATACGCAGTATTTT. It encodes CASSLRRQTVMPDTQYF.

The chain uses TRBV7-3 and TRBJ2-5; TRBD2 agrees at 7 bases. The germline gives CDR1 SGHTA, CDR2 FQGTGA. J gave up 1 base and V 5 bases, and 7 bases lay outside the gene matches. This CDR3 is 15 amino acids long. CDR3 in DNA: TGTGCCAGCAGCCGAGGGACTACCTCCCAAGAGACCCAGTACTTC. Its translation is CASSRGTTSQETQYF.

This clonotype came up once. The chain joins TRBV29-1 to TRBJ1-2, with D possibly being TRBD1 (5 bases). CDR1 and CDR2 (germline): SQVTM, ANQGSEA. Trimming removed 7 bases from V and 6 bases from J, with 15 bases in between. The CDR3 is made up of 12 amino acids. DNA for the CDR3: TGCAGCGGGGGACGGTTTGAAGATGGCTACACCTTC. Translation gives CSGGRFEDGYTF.

This clonotype was counted at least ten times. The V call is TRBV7-2, the J call TRBJ2-1; no clear D. The CDR3 has 13 amino acids. Between the trimmed V and J ends, which lost 5 bases and 6 bases, there was a span of 11 bases. Germline loops: CDR1 SGHTA, CDR2 FQGNSA. The CDR3, as DNA: TGTGCCAGCAGCCCCTACGGTTCCAATGAGCAGTTCTTC. Amino acids: CASSPYGSNEQFF.

A few counts support this clonotype. The genes are TRBV20-1 and TRBJ2-7, with D possibly TRBD2 on 5 matching bases. Trimming stripped 3 bases from V and 2 bases from J, with 20 bases between. CDR1 and CDR2 from the germline V gene are DFQATT and SNEGSKA (reference sequence). The CDR3 loop spans 16 amino acids. CDR3 in amino acids: CSASPSRVLPPYEQYF. The CDR3 coding sequence is TGCAGTGCTAGTCCCTCGCGGGTACTTCCCCCCTACGAGCAGTACTTC.

This chain links TRBV20-1 with TRBJ1-1; 7 nucleotides agree with TRBD1. The germline V gene has CDR1 DFQATT and CDR2 SNEGSKA (reference sequence). This CDR3 has 13 residues. J was trimmed by 2 bases and V by 5 bases; bases with no gene match: 5. The CDR3 DNA is TGCAGTGCTCATGGGACAGCCAACACTGAAGCTTTCTTT. It yields the protein CSAHGTANTEAFF.

This clonotype was recorded a few times. J is TRBJ2-1 and V is TRBV4-2; D remains unclear. V dropped 2 bases and J dropped 3 bases, with 11 bases sitting between them. In germline, CDR1 is LGHNA, CDR2 YNFKEQ. There are 15 residues in the CDR3. CDR3: CASSQRLAGYNEQFF. CDR3 sequence (DNA): TGTGCCAGCAGCCAAAGGTTAGCCGGCTACAATGAGCAGTTCTTC.

This CDR3 is CASSVLGGKGYNEQFF. In DNA form, the CDR3 reads TGTGCCAGCAGCGTATTGGGGGGGAAAGGGTACAATGAGCAGTTCTTC. V and J are TRBV9 and TRBJ2-1, with 7 bases aligning to TRBD2. J gave up 4 bases and V 1 base, and 8 bases lay outside the gene matches. CDR1 is SGDLS, CDR2 YYNGEE, per germline. This CDR3 is 16 amino acids long.

This clonotype was detected only a few times. The chain is built from TRBV7-8 and TRBJ2-3; 9 nucleotides line up with TRBD2. Germline lookup yields CDR1 SGHVS and CDR2 FQNEAQ. There are 17 residues in the CDR3. Trimming cost V 5 bases and J 4 bases; bases outside gene matches: 13. CDR3 in DNA: TGTGCCAGCAGCCCATCCACTAGCGGGTATAAGGCAGATACGCAGTATTTT. Translation: CASSPSTSGYKADTQYF.

This clonotype was seen only a few times. The gene calls are TRBV5-6 and TRBJ2-1; no clear D. CDR1 SGHDT and CDR2 YYEEEE come from the germline V gene. With 5 bases removed from V and 9 bases from J, the gap between germline ends came to 15 bases. CDR3 length equals 13 residues. CDR3 residues: CASSRVDLSEQFF. CDR3 sequence (DNA): TGTGCCAGCAGTCGGGTTGATCTGAGTGAGCAGTTCTTC.

This clonotype was seen repeatedly, ten times or more. The chain links TRBV5-1 to TRBJ1-2; D is unclear. The CDR3 consists of 13 residues. The germline V and J ends were trimmed by 0 bases and 8 bases, with 11 bases remaining between them. Germline V CDR1 and CDR2: SGHRS, YFSETQ. The CDR3 region is CASSLEAGGGYTF. CDR3 bases: TGCGCCAGCAGCTTGGAGGCGGGTGGAGGCTACACCTTC.

Only a few counts were recorded for this clonotype. This chain joins TRBV15 and TRBJ2-1, with TRBD2 identical over 12 bases. Germline trimming cut 3 bases from V and 7 bases from J; bases unmatched to any gene: 4. The CDR3 sequence is 15 residues long. CDR1 is LNHNV and CDR2 is YYDKDF in the germline V gene (reference sequence). This CDR3 is CATSSLAGGPNEQFF. CDR3 in DNA: TGTGCCACCAGCAGTCTAGCGGGAGGGCCAAATGAGCAGTTCTTC. Drawing the rest from reference TRBV15 and TRBJ2-1, the complete variable domain is DAMVIQNPRYQVTQFGKPVTLSCSQTLNHNVMYWYQQKSSQAPKLLFHYYDKDFNNEADTPDNFQSRRPNTSFCFLDIRSPGLGDTAMYLCATSSLAGGPNEQFFGPGTRLTVL.

The chain has TRBV20-1 and TRBJ1-5; TRBD1 is a possible D gene (6 bases). V shed 4 bases and J shed 2 bases, with 12 bases lying between them. The CDR3 is 14 residues long. Germline-derived CDR1 and CDR2 are DFQATT and SNEGSKA (reference sequence). In DNA form, the CDR3 reads TGCAGTGCTATTACCGGGGGCGGCAATCAGCCCCAGCATTTT. It yields the protein CSAITGGGNQPQHF.

This clonotype was recorded a few times. CDR3: CASSSNQGSGANVLTF. The CDR3 DNA follows: TGCGCCAGCAGCTCAAACCAGGGGTCTGGGGCCAACGTCCTGACTTTC. The rearrangement uses TRBV5-1 and TRBJ2-6; D is possibly TRBD1 (6 bases). The CDR3 spans 16 residues. Germline CDR1 is SGHRS and CDR2 is YFSETQ. V was trimmed by 3 bases and J by 1 base, leaving 11 bases between them.

This clonotype was picked up a small number of times. The rearrangement joins TRBV7-2 to TRBJ2-7; D gene ambiguous. Trimming shortened V by 5 bases and J by 4 bases, and 12 bases separated the two germline ends. The germline gives CDR1 SGHTA, CDR2 FQGNSA. The CDR3 has 13 amino acids. CDR3 sequence reads: CASSPGNLYEQYF. The DNA of the CDR3 is TGTGCCAGCAGCCCTGGCAATCTATACGAGCAGTACTTC.